This entry lists 14 T cell receptor beta chains sequenced from one sample in a study of cytomegalovirus exposure and HLA in healthy donors. Clones were sequenced by immunoSEQ multiplex PCR, and TCRdb holds only the in-frame ones, with some missing. This table has over 100,000 clones, nearly 90% appearing once. Material for sequencing was PBMCs. The receptor set was obtained from a woman between 18 and 29 years old in good health and CMV-seronegative.

V usage is TRBV5-1 and J usage is TRBJ1-1; D gene uncertain. The CDR3 extends over 15 amino acids. Trimming removed 0 bases from V and 1 base from J, with 10 bases in between. CDR1 is SGHRS and CDR2 is YFSETQ in the germline V gene. CDR3 region: CASSLESAGNTEAFF. The CDR3 region has the DNA TGCGCCAGCAGCTTGGAGAGCGCCGGGAACACTGAAGCTTTCTTT.

This clone was seen once. This rearrangement joins TRBV11-2 to TRBJ2-1, with a possible D match to TRBD2 (5 bases). There are 18 residues in the CDR3. V was clipped by 3 bases and J by 4 bases, with 22 bases between them. The germline V gene has CDR1 SGHAT and CDR2 FQNNGV. CDR3 protein: CASSFNDVASPTYNEQFF. For the CDR3, the DNA is TGTGCCAGCAGCTTTAACGACGTGGCTAGCCCTACGTACAATGAGCAGTTCTTC.

V gene TRBV6-5 combines with J gene TRBJ2-5; no clear D. Trimming took off 1 base at V and 0 bases at J, with 6 bases between the two ends. The CDR3 totals 14 residues. Germline CDR1 and CDR2: MNHEY and SVGAGI. CDR3 DNA sequence: TGTGCCAGCAGTTACTTCGTAAACCAAGAGACCCAGTACTTC. As protein: CASSYFVNQETQYF.

The V gene is TRBV6-5, the J gene TRBJ1-5; 8 bases agree with TRBD1. This CDR3 is 14 amino acids long. CDR1 and CDR2 from the germline V gene are MNHEY and SVGAGI. Losses at the gene ends were 8 bases for V and 3 bases for J; bases not matched to a gene: 6. The CDR3 nucleotides read TGTGCCAGCTCCCGGACAGGGTACAATCAGCCCCAGCATTTT. It yields the protein CASSRTGYNQPQHF.

This sequence joins TRBV27 and TRBJ1-4; TRBD1 agrees at 7 bases. There are 19 residues in the CDR3. Germline CDR1 reads MNHEY; CDR2 reads SMNVEV (reference sequence). Trimming took 3 bases from V and 6 from J; bases not matched to a gene: 19. The CDR3: CASSLRGVGRGRGYEKLFF. The DNA of the CDR3 is TGTGCCAGCAGTTTGAGGGGTGTGGGAAGGGGGCGTGGGTATGAAAAACTGTTTTTT.

A few counts support this clone. The chain recombines TRBV2 with TRBJ1-5; D call uncertain. Looked up from germline, CDR1 is SNHLY and CDR2 is FYNNEI. The CDR3 length is 15 residues. V lost 0 bases and J 4 bases, leaving 10 bases between the germline ends. CDR3 amino acids: CASSEARGNNQPQHF. CDR3 DNA sequence: TGTGCCAGCAGTGAAGCGCGCGGTAATAATCAGCCCCAGCATTTT.

The chain links TRBV11-2 to TRBJ2-7; 8 bases map to TRBD2. With V trimmed by 5 bases and J by 3 bases, 9 bases remained unmatched. From germline, CDR1 is SGHAT and CDR2 FQNNGV. The CDR3 runs to 15 residues. This chain's CDR3 is CASSPSGGGVYEQYF. In DNA, the CDR3 is TGTGCCAGCAGCCCAAGCGGGGGAGGGGTCTACGAGCAGTACTTC.

The gene calls are TRBV19 and TRBJ2-1, with a tentative D call TRBD1 (6 bases). The germline gives CDR1 LNHDA, CDR2 SQIVND (reference sequence). Trimming stripped 5 bases from V and 2 bases from J, with 13 bases between. The CDR3 runs to 15 residues. The CDR3 region is CASSLWTATYNEQFF. The CDR3, as DNA: TGTGCCAGTAGTCTATGGACAGCTACCTACAATGAGCAGTTCTTC.

In this sample, this clone turned up a few times. This chain links TRBV2 with TRBJ1-2; no clear D. CDR3 size: 12 residues. The V and J ends lost 7 bases and 5 bases respectively, with 11 bases between them. Germline assignment: CDR1 SNHLY and CDR2 FYNNEI. This chain's CDR3 is CASTATTYGYTF. For the CDR3, the DNA is TGTGCCAGCACAGCTACGACTTATGGCTACACCTTC.

This chain uses TRBV6-1 with TRBJ2-1; 13 positions match TRBD2. The trim removed 0 bases at V and 1 base at J, leaving 12 bases unmatched. Germline assignment: CDR1 MNHNS and CDR2 SASEGT. This CDR3 has 21 residues. CDR3 amino acids: CASSEALRGLAGPLSYNEQFF. The CDR3 bases are TGTGCCAGCAGTGAAGCGCTAAGGGGACTAGCGGGGCCTTTATCCTACAATGAGCAGTTCTTC.

J is TRBJ1-6 and V is TRBV19; no firm D call. Germline values: CDR1 LNHDA, CDR2 SQIVND (reference sequence). The CDR3 is 15 amino acids. The V gene lost 7 bases and the J gene lost 0 bases, with 10 bases spanning the gap. CDR3 loop: CASTAQNSYNSPLHF. The DNA of the CDR3 is TGTGCCAGTACCGCGCAAAACTCCTATAATTCACCCCTCCACTTT.

V and J are TRBV29-1 and TRBJ2-7; 8 nucleotides match TRBD1. Germline CDR1 SQVTM, CDR2 ANQGSEA. The CDR3 sequence is 16 residues long. V trimming: 6 bases; J trimming: 6 bases; junction bases outside the gene matches: 19. The CDR3 spells CSVRTPGQVSMSEQYF. The CDR3 DNA is TGCAGCGTACGAACTCCGGGACAGGTTTCGATGAGCGAGCAGTACTTC.

The rearrangement links TRBV27 to TRBJ1-3, with D uncertain. The CDR3 spans 13 residues. Per the germline V gene, CDR1 is MNHEY and CDR2 is SMNVEV (reference sequence). V shed 4 bases and J shed 2 bases, with 6 bases lying between them. In DNA form, the CDR3 reads TGTGCCAGCAGTTGGGCCGCTGGAAACACCATATATTTT. It is translated as CASSWAAGNTIYF.

The chain couples TRBV5-1 to TRBJ2-1; possibly TRBD2 for D (5 bases). CDR1 and CDR2 (germline): SGHRS, YFSETQ. V was shortened by 6 bases and J by 7 bases, with 14 bases between the two germline ends. This CDR3 contains 13 residues. The chain's CDR3 is CASTLGMGNEQFF. DNA of the CDR3: TGCGCCAGCACCCTCGGGATGGGAAATGAGCAGTTCTTC. Full variable domain (missing parts from reference TRBV5-1 and TRBJ2-1): KAGVTQTPRYLIKTRGQQVTLSCSPISGHRSVSWYQQTPGQGLQFLFEYFSETQRNKGNFPGRFSGRQFSNSRSEMNVSTLELGDSALYLCASTLGMGNEQFFGPGTRLTVL.